This entry lists 24 T cell receptor beta chains sequenced from one sample in a study of T-cell reconstitution after alpha-beta-depleted transplantation in children. Preparation of the TCRbeta library used unique molecular identifiers. TCRdb called the PCR reads again in MiXCR, with one record for every CDR3 protein. The sample shows over 400,000 distinct CDR3 sequences, roughly 44% of them seen only once. Sequenced material: PBMCs, taken before TCRalphabeta/CD19-depleted stem cell transplant. Receptors were obtained from a girl aged 2 to 9 with aplastic anemia, due to receive a stem cell transplant.

This clonotype was observed many times. This chain uses TRBV5-5 with TRBJ2-7, with no clear D. CDR3 size: 14 residues. Trimming stripped 4 bases from V and 0 bases from J, with 11 bases between. In germline, CDR1 is SGHKS, CDR2 YYEKEE (reference sequence). CDR3: CASSGGPDSYEQYF. CDR3 DNA: TGTGCCAGCAGCGGCGGACCGGACTCCTACGAGCAGTACTTC.

This sequence joins TRBV6-5 and TRBJ2-4; D is unresolved. V lost 0 bases and J lost 1, with 13 bases in between. This CDR3 is 17 amino acids long. Germline V CDR1 and CDR2: MNHEY, SVGAGI. As DNA, the CDR3 is TGTGCCAGCAGTTACTCTTCGTGGTGGAGCGCCAAAAACATTCAGTACTTC. Its translation: CASSYSSWWSAKNIQYF.

V gene TRBV7-3 combines with J gene TRBJ2-1, with 7 bases lining up with TRBD2. Germline V lookup: CDR1 SGHTA, CDR2 FQGTGA. CDR3 length: 18 residues. Trimming cost V 5 bases and J 7 bases; bases outside gene matches: 20. The chain's CDR3 is CASSPSPNRAGEGNEQFF. For the CDR3, the DNA is TGTGCCAGCAGCCCATCTCCCAATCGGGCGGGGGAAGGGAATGAGCAGTTCTTC.

In this sample, this clonotype turned up many times. The chain carries TRBV5-6 and TRBJ1-4, with D possibly being TRBD1 (5 bases). The CDR3 is 17 residues long. Trimming took off 1 base at V and 5 bases at J, with 18 bases between the two ends. CDR1 is SGHDT and CDR2 is YYEEEE in the germline V gene. This CDR3 is CASSLRGERAMNEKLFF. Written as DNA, the CDR3 is TGTGCCAGCAGCTTGAGAGGGGAAAGAGCCATGAATGAAAAACTGTTTTTT.

This rearrangement joins TRBV2 to TRBJ1-3, with a weak D call TRBD1 (6 bases). Deletions cut 2 bases from V and 4 bases from J, with 12 bases between. The CDR3 is 15 residues long. Germline CDR1 and CDR2: SNHLY and FYNNEI. The CDR3 region is CASSETAGVGNTIYF. The CDR3 DNA reads TGTGCCAGCAGTGAAACGGCAGGGGTAGGAAACACCATATATTTT.

This clonotype was seen a handful of times. The genes are TRBV7-2 and TRBJ1-3; 8 bases agree with TRBD1. V dropped 5 bases and J dropped 0; count of bases not matched to a gene: 15. Germline lookup yields CDR1 SGHTA and CDR2 FQGNSA. The length of the CDR3 is 19 residues. CDR3: CASSVPDRVSFISGNTIYF. CDR3 nucleotide sequence: TGTGCCAGCAGCGTACCGGACAGGGTTTCGTTTATCTCTGGAAACACCATATATTTT.

V gene TRBV29-1 combines with J gene TRBJ2-7, with D maybe TRBD1 (6 bases). Trimming stripped 4 bases from V and 3 bases from J, with 16 bases between. The CDR3 sequence is 14 residues long. CDR1 SQVTM and CDR2 ANQGSEA come from the germline V gene. The CDR3 DNA sequence: TGCAGCGTTGGACAGGCCGTGGGGAGCTACGAGCAGTACTTC. Its translation: CSVGQAVGSYEQYF.

V is TRBV21-1 and J is TRBJ2-7; TRBD1, the table's D call, was not compared with the DNA. TRBV21-1 is reported as a pseudogene. The CDR3 runs 16 residues. The CDR3 bases are TGTGCCAGCAGCAAAGATTTCCGACAGGGGGCCCGCGAGCAGTACTTC. Its translation: CASSKDFRQGAREQYF.

This clonotype was detected a few times. The V call is TRBV27, the J call TRBJ2-3; D remains unclear. The germline gives CDR1 MNHEY, CDR2 SMNVEV (reference sequence). Deletions cut 1 base from V and 4 bases from J, with 6 bases between. The CDR3 is 13 amino acids. In DNA form, the CDR3 reads TGTGCCAGCAGTTTATTCAGATCAGATACGCAGTATTTT. Its protein product is CASSLFRSDTQYF.

This clonotype was seen repeatedly, ten times or more. V usage is TRBV5-1 and J usage is TRBJ2-5, with unresolved D. Trimming pared 0 bases from V and 5 bases from J, leaving 8 bases between. The CDR3 consists of 13 residues. CDR1 and CDR2 (germline): SGHRS, YFSETQ. CDR3 DNA: TGCGCCAGCAGCTTGGGCCCTGTGGAGACCCAGTACTTC. This sequence encodes CASSLGPVETQYF.

The chain uses TRBV5-1 and TRBJ1-1; 9 positions match TRBD1. The CDR3 length is 15 residues. With 3 bases clipped from V and 4 bases from J, the junction kept 7 bases outside the gene matches. The germline gives CDR1 SGHRS, CDR2 YFSETQ. CDR3 nucleotide sequence: TGCGCCAGCAGCTACGGGACAGGGTTAAGCACTGAAGCTTTCTTT. It yields the protein CASSYGTGLSTEAFF.

The rearrangement links TRBV20-1 to TRBJ1-1, with D perhaps TRBD1 (5 bases). Per the germline V gene, CDR1 is DFQATT and CDR2 is SNEGSKA (reference sequence). The CDR3 spans 14 residues. Trimming removed 2 bases from V and 6 bases from J, with 16 bases in between. CDR3 amino acids: CSARRGQGSPEAFF. The CDR3 DNA sequence: TGCAGTGCTAGACGTGGGCAGGGTTCACCTGAAGCTTTCTTT.

The chain employs TRBV12-3 or TRBV12-4 and TRBJ2-7; D not resolved. The CDR3 has 16 amino acids. The V and J ends lost 3 bases and 0 bases respectively, with 15 bases between them. CDR3 in DNA: TGTGCCAGCAGTTTTCGAAACGCAGGCAGCTCCTACGAGCAGTACTTC. Translating gives CASSFRNAGSSYEQYF.

V usage is TRBV5-1 and J usage is TRBJ2-4; TRBD1 matches at 8 bases. There are 16 residues in the CDR3. Germline CDR1 and CDR2: SGHRS and YFSETQ. With V trimmed by 0 bases and J by 4 bases, 6 bases remained unmatched. The CDR3 sequence is CASSLAYRGKKNIQYF. CDR3 nucleotide sequence: TGCGCCAGCAGCTTGGCCTACAGGGGGAAGAAAAACATTCAGTACTTC.

This chain links TRBV28 with TRBJ2-7, with 14 bases lining up with TRBD2. The CDR3 is 18 amino acids. CDR1 and CDR2 from the germline V gene are MDHEN and SYDVKM. V was clipped by 4 bases and J by 0 bases; unmatched bases: 8. CDR3 nucleotides: TGTGCCAGCAGTTCCGTTCTGGGACTAGCGGGAGTCTCCTACGAGCAGTACTTC. Translating gives CASSSVLGLAGVSYEQYF. Using reference TRBV28 and TRBJ2-7 for the parts outside the CDR3, the full variable domain is DVKVTQSSRYLVKRTGEKVFLECVQDMDHENMFWYRQDPGLGLRLIYFSYDVKMKEKGDIPEGYSVSREKKERFSLILESASTNQTSMYLCASSSVLGLAGVSYEQYFGPGTRLTVT.

This clonotype was seen repeatedly, ten times or more. The V gene is TRBV20-1, the J gene TRBJ1-4; D is undetermined. The CDR3 loop spans 14 amino acids. Germline V gene lookup returns CDR1 DFQATT and CDR2 SNEGSKA (reference sequence). The V gene lost 6 bases and the J gene lost 0 bases, with 11 bases spanning the gap. The CDR3 sequence is CSAKGPATNEKLFF. CDR3 DNA sequence: TGCAGTGCGAAGGGTCCTGCAACTAATGAAAAACTGTTTTTT.

This sequence joins TRBV20-1 and TRBJ2-5; TRBD2 aligns across 8 bases. Unmatched junction bases numbered 4, after V lost 2 bases and J lost 5 bases. This CDR3 spans 13 amino acids. The germline V gene has CDR1 DFQATT and CDR2 SNEGSKA (reference sequence). DNA of the CDR3: TGCAGTGCTAGATCCCGGGGGGGCGAGACCCAGTACTTC. Encoded protein: CSARSRGGETQYF.

The rearrangement uses TRBV1 and TRBJ2-1; the table calls TRBD2, which could not be checked here. TRBV1 is annotated as a pseudogene. This CDR3 has 13 residues. The CDR3 DNA follows: TGCACCAGCAGCCAAGATGAGCGGGTGATCAGGTTCTTC. Its translation: CTSSQDERVIRFF.

The table lists this clonotype with many counts. This sequence joins TRBV10-3 and TRBJ2-1; 7 bases map to TRBD1. CDR3 length equals 13 residues. Germline lookup yields CDR1 ENHRY and CDR2 SYGVKD. Losses at the gene ends were 9 bases for V and 5 bases for J; bases not matched to a gene: 7. The CDR3 region has the DNA TGTGCCATGGGCGACAGGGCAAACAATGAGCAGTTCTTC. Amino acid sequence: CAMGDRANNEQFF.

This clonotype has ten or more counts. This rearrangement joins TRBV7-3 to TRBJ2-1; 9 bases are a match to TRBD2. CDR1 and CDR2 from the germline V gene are SGHTA and FQGTGA. The J segment lost 7 bases and the V segment lost 5 bases, leaving 9 bases of the junction unmatched. This CDR3 region has 15 residues. The CDR3 DNA sequence: TGTGCCAGCAGCCCATCAGGTAGCGGGAGAAATGAGCAGTTCTTC. As protein: CASSPSGSGRNEQFF.

This clonotype was picked up one time. The chain links TRBV25-1 to TRBJ2-1; D is uncertain. CDR1 MGHDK and CDR2 SYGVNS come from the germline V gene. This CDR3 is built from 13 residues. V shed 0 bases and J shed 5 bases, with 5 bases lying between them. Written as DNA, the CDR3 is TGTGCCAGCAGTGAATATTGGGACAATGAGCAGTTCTTC. Protein: CASSEYWDNEQFF.

The chain employs TRBV12-3 or TRBV12-4 and TRBJ2-3; 8 nucleotides match TRBD1. The J segment lost 0 bases and the V segment lost 8 bases, leaving 4 bases of the junction unmatched. The CDR3 runs 14 residues. DNA of the CDR3: TGTGCCAGCCGCCGGGACAGGAGCACAGATACGCAGTATTTT. Its translation is CASRRDRSTDTQYF.

This clonotype was seen ten or more times. This sequence joins TRBV9 and TRBJ2-3; 10 nucleotides match TRBD2. CDR1 and CDR2 (germline): SGDLS, YYNGEE. The CDR3 is 15 amino acids. The J segment lost 5 bases and the V segment lost 2 bases, leaving 5 bases of the junction unmatched. The CDR3 DNA reads TGTGCCAGCAGCGTCGGGACTAGCGAGATAGATACGCAGTATTTT. Protein: CASSVGTSEIDTQYF. Using reference TRBV9 and TRBJ2-3 for the parts outside the CDR3, the full variable domain is DSGVTQTPKHLITATGQRVTLRCSPRSGDLSVYWYQQSLDQGLQFLIQYYNGEERAKGNILERFSAQQFPDLHSELNLSSLELGDSALYFCASSVGTSEIDTQYFGPGTRLTVL.

The J gene is TRBJ2-7, the V gene TRBV9; D not resolved. Trimming shortened V by 0 bases and J by 2 bases, and 9 bases separated the two germline ends. Germline lookup yields CDR1 SGDLS and CDR2 YYNGEE. This CDR3 is 14 amino acids long. The CDR3 protein is CASSVESVTYEQYF. Here the CDR3 DNA reads TGTGCCAGCAGCGTAGAATCCGTTACCTACGAGCAGTACTTC. Filled out from reference TRBV9 and TRBJ2-7, the complete variable domain reads DSGVTQTPKHLITATGQRVTLRCSPRSGDLSVYWYQQSLDQGLQFLIQYYNGEERAKGNILERFSAQQFPDLHSELNLSSLELGDSALYFCASSVESVTYEQYFGPGTRLTVT.